Following are 10 T cell receptor beta chains from one sample sequenced in a study of blood T cell repertoires in COVID-19. Using immunoSEQ multiplex PCR, the repertoire was profiled, and TCRdb retains in-frame clones only, with some absent. Among under 250,000 clones listed, more than 65% were seen once. The specimen was peripheral blood. The receptors originated from a woman aged 80 or over with acute or convalescent COVID-19.

The V call is TRBV4-2, the J call TRBJ2-1; 12 nucleotides line up with TRBD2. CDR3 length equals 19 residues. Trimming removed 1 base from V and 1 base from J; junction bases left unmatched: 8. Germline V CDR1 and CDR2: LGHNA, YNFKEQ. The DNA for the CDR3 is TGTGCCAGCAGCCAAGTTTCTAGCGGGGGGGCCGGGTCCTACAATGAGCAGTTCTTC. The encoded protein is CASSQVSSGGAGSYNEQFF.

This clone was detected once. This sequence joins TRBV6-6 and TRBJ1-2; weak D call: TRBD1 (6 bases). V lost 2 bases and J 4 bases, leaving 14 bases between the germline ends. This CDR3 is 15 amino acids long. The germline gives CDR1 MNHNY, CDR2 SVGAGI (reference sequence). The CDR3 loop is CASSYPGGGFYGYTF. DNA of the CDR3: TGTGCCAGCAGTTACCCCGGGGGGGGCTTCTATGGCTACACCTTC.

This sequence joins TRBV29-1 and TRBJ1-4; the D is unclear. The V end was cut by 7 bases, the J end by 8 bases, with 14 bases between. CDR1 SQVTM and CDR2 ANQGSEA come from the germline V gene. This CDR3 has 12 amino acids. Here the CDR3 DNA reads TGCAGCGCGGCCCGGACGGGGGAAAAACTGTTTTTT. Amino acids: CSAARTGEKLFF.

The chain has TRBV2 and TRBJ1-4, with TRBD1 matching over 7 bases. V was clipped by 6 bases and J by 3 bases; unmatched bases: 10. The germline V gene encodes CDR1 SNHLY and CDR2 FYNNEI. The CDR3 loop spans 16 amino acids. The CDR3 DNA sequence: TGTGCCAGCAGAGGGGGCAGGGTTGCGGCTAATGAAAAACTGTTTTTT. This translates into CASRGGRVAANEKLFF.

The V and J genes are TRBV6-5 and TRBJ2-3; D gene unclear. CDR1 MNHEY and CDR2 SVGAGI come from the germline V gene. This CDR3 has 13 residues. V was shortened by 7 bases and J by 3 bases, with 11 bases between the two germline ends. This chain's CDR3 is CASIKKRTDTQYF. The CDR3 bases are TGTGCCAGCATCAAAAAGAGGACAGATACGCAGTATTTT.

The rearrangement links TRBV7-9 to TRBJ1-1, with unresolved D. V gave up 5 bases and J gave up 0 bases, with 7 bases separating them. The germline CDR1 and CDR2 sequences are SEHNR and FQNEAQ (reference sequence). There are 13 residues in the CDR3. CDR3 residues: CASSLTVNTEAFF. The CDR3, as DNA: TGTGCCAGCAGCCTCACGGTGAACACTGAAGCTTTCTTT.

This clone was observed a few times. V usage is TRBV4-1 and J usage is TRBJ2-3, with a tentative D call TRBD2 (5 bases). The CDR3 contains 13 residues. The germline V gene has CDR1 MGHRA and CDR2 YSYEKL. Trimming took 2 bases from V and 5 from J, leaving 8 bases between them. The CDR3 coding sequence is TGCGCCAGCAGCCAAATTGGAGGAGATACGCAGTATTTT. This sequence encodes CASSQIGGDTQYF.

The gene calls are TRBV3-1 (or the pseudogene TRBV3-2) and TRBJ1-2, with D tentatively TRBD1 (5 bases). The CDR3 sequence is 15 residues long. V was cut by 1 base and J by 5 bases, with 14 bases left in between. The germline V gene encodes CDR1 LGHDT and CDR2 YNNKEL (reference sequence). The CDR3 DNA reads TGTGCCAGCAGCCAAGGGGGTGACGGGGGTTATGGCTACACCTTC. This translates into CASSQGGDGGYGYTF.

The chain employs TRBV5-4 and TRBJ1-1, with D perhaps TRBD1 (5 bases). The germline CDR1 and CDR2 sequences are SGHNT and YYREEE (reference sequence). V was cut by 1 base and J by 1 base, with 14 bases left in between. The CDR3 extends over 16 amino acids. In DNA form, the CDR3 reads TGTGCCAGCAGCTTGCAAAGGGGCAGGTCGAACACTGAAGCTTTCTTT. This encodes CASSLQRGRSNTEAFF.

The rearrangement links TRBV2 to TRBJ2-2; 9 bases map to TRBD1. Trimming at V came to 6 bases and at J to 3 bases, leaving 5 bases not matched to a gene. The CDR3 spans 15 residues. CDR1 is SNHLY and CDR2 is FYNNEI in the germline V gene. CDR3 in amino acids: CASRGQGRDTGELFF. DNA of the CDR3: TGTGCCAGCAGGGGACAGGGACGGGACACCGGGGAGCTGTTTTTT.